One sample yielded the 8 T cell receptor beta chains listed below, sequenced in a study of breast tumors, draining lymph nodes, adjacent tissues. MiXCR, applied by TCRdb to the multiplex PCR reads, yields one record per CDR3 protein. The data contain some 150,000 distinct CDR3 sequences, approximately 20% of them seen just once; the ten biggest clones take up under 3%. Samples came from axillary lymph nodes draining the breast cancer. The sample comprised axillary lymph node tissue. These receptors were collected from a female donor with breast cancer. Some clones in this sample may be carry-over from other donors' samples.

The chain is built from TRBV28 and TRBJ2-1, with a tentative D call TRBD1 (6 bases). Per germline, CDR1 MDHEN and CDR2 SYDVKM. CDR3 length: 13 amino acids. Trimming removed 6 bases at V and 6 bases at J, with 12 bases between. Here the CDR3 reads CASRPQGSNEQFF. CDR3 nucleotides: TGTGCCAGCAGACCCCAGGGGAGCAATGAGCAGTTCTTC.

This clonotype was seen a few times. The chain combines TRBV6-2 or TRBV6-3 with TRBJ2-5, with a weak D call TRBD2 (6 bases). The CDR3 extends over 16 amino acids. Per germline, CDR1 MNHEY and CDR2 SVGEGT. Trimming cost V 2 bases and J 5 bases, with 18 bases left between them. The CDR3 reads CASSYAPGRGTETQYF. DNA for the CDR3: TGTGCCAGCAGTTACGCCCCGGGACGGGGGACGGAGACCCAGTACTTC.

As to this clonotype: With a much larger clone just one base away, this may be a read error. The CDR3 coding sequence is TGTGCCAGCAGCCCTGGACTAGCGTGGTACTCCTACGAGCAGTACTTC. This codes for CASSPGLAWYSYEQYF. This rearrangement joins TRBV6-5 to TRBJ2-7, with 9 bases identical to TRBD2. The J segment lost 0 bases and the V segment lost 6 bases, leaving 9 bases of the junction unmatched. Germline CDR1 and CDR2: MNHEY and SVGAGI. CDR3 length: 16 residues.

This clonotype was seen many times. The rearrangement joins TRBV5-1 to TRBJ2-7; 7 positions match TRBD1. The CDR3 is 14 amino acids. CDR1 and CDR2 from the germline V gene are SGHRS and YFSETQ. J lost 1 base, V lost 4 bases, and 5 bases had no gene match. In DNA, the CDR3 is TGCGCCAGCAGCAGGGACAGCTTGTCCTACGAGCAGTACTTC. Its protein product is CASSRDSLSYEQYF.

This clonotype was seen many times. This CDR3 reads CASNIAGVETQYF. CDR3 nucleotides: TGTGCCAGCAACATAGCGGGAGTAGAGACCCAGTACTTC. The chain combines TRBV9 with TRBJ2-5, with 9 bases fitting TRBD2. Trimming removed 6 bases from V and 4 bases from J; junction bases left unmatched: 4. Germline V gene data show CDR1 as SGDLS and CDR2 as YYNGEE. The CDR3 runs to 13 residues.

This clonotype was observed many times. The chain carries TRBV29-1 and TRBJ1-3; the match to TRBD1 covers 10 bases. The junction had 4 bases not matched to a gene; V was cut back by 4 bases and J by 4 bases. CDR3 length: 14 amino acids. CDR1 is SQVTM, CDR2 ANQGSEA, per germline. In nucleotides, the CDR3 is TGCAGCGTTGGGGGACAGGGGTCCGGAAACACCATATATTTT. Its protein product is CSVGGQGSGNTIYF.

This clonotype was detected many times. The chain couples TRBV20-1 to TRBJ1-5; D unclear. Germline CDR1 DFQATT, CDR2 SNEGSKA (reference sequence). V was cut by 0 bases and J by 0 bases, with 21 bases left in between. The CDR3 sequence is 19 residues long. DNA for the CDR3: TGCAGTGCTAGAGATTTAAGCCACGGGCCGCTTTATAGCAATCAGCCCCAGCATTTT. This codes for CSARDLSHGPLYSNQPQHF.

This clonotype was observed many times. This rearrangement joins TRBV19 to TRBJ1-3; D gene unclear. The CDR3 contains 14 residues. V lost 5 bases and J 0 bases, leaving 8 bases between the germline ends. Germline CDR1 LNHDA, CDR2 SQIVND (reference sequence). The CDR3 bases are TGTGCCAGTAGTGTCGGAAGCTCTGGAAACACCATATATTTT. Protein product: CASSVGSSGNTIYF. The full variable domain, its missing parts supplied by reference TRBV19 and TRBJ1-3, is DGGITQSPKYLFRKEGQNVTLSCEQNLNHDAMYWYRQDPGQGLRLIYYSQIVNDFQKGDIAEGYSVSREKKESFPLTVTSAQKNPTAFYLCASSVGSSGNTIYFGEGSWLTVV.